The 19 T cell receptor beta chains listed next were all sequenced from one sample in a study of identical twins. TCRdb passed the 5' RACE reads through MiXCR, listing each CDR3 protein once. The data show 700,000 to 950,000 distinct CDR3 sequences, more than 9% seen once. These same data were also listed under a study on yellow fever vaccine responses in identical twins.

Sequencing used PBMCs. The receptors come from a woman aged 18-30 years in good health.

This clonotype appeared a few times. The chain carries TRBV29-1 and TRBJ2-1, with D possibly TRBD2 on 7 matching bases. The CDR3 runs to 12 residues. V was cut by 8 bases and J by 6 bases, with 14 bases left in between. Germline values: CDR1 SQVTM, CDR2 ANQGSEA. In nucleotides, the CDR3 is TGCAGCAGTGGTGGGGGGGCCAATGAGCAGTTCTTC. It is translated as CSSGGGANEQFF.

The genes are TRBV20-1 and TRBJ1-5; D is ambiguous. There are 14 residues in the CDR3. V was clipped by 2 bases and J by 1 base, with 9 bases between them. Germline V gives CDR1 DFQATT, CDR2 SNEGSKA (reference sequence). The CDR3 reads CSARSGLSNQPQHF. The DNA for the CDR3 is TGCAGTGCTAGAAGTGGGCTGAGCAATCAGCCCCAGCATTTT.

This clonotype showed up many times. The rearrangement joins TRBV12-3 or TRBV12-4 to TRBJ1-2; 8 bases fit TRBD1. The CDR3 extends over 14 amino acids. J lost 4 bases, V lost 1 base, and 2 bases had no gene match. CDR3 region: CASSLGQGPYGYTF. The CDR3, as DNA: TGTGCCAGCAGTTTAGGACAGGGGCCCTATGGCTACACCTTC.

This chain joins TRBV6-4 and TRBJ1-4; D might be TRBD1 (6 bases). CDR3 size: 18 residues. The germline V gene encodes CDR1 MRHNA and CDR2 SNTAGT. Trimming took 5 bases from V and 0 from J, leaving 19 bases between them. The CDR3 reads CASSQRTVSDATNEKLFF. The CDR3 DNA sequence: TGTGCCAGCAGTCAACGGACAGTCTCCGACGCAACTAATGAAAAACTGTTTTTT.

V is TRBV7-9 and J is TRBJ1-2, with unresolved D. The V and J ends lost 5 bases and 4 bases respectively, with 17 bases between them. The length of the CDR3 is 15 residues. The germline V gene has CDR1 SEHNR and CDR2 FQNEAQ (reference sequence). The CDR3 spells CASSQAGGEIYGYTF. Written as DNA, the CDR3 is TGTGCCAGCAGCCAAGCGGGTGGGGAGATCTATGGCTACACCTTC.

The V and J genes are TRBV28 and TRBJ2-7, with TRBD1 matching over 7 bases. The V gene end was trimmed by 5 bases and the J gene end by 2 bases; junction bases not matched to a gene: 6. Germline V gives CDR1 MDHEN, CDR2 SYDVKM. The CDR3 consists of 14 residues. The CDR3 DNA sequence: TGTGCCAGCAGTCCCGGGACAGTTGCCTACGAGCAGTACTTC. Translation: CASSPGTVAYEQYF.

This clonotype has more than one count but fewer than ten. The V call is TRBV10-3, the J call TRBJ1-2; D gene ambiguous. This CDR3 comprises 17 residues. V was shortened by 7 bases and J by 2 bases, with 23 bases between the two germline ends. Germline-derived CDR1 and CDR2 are ENHRY and SYGVKD. The CDR3 nucleotides are TGTGCCATCAAAAGCTCGGTGGGGATCCAGGAGAACTATGGCTACACCTTC. Its translation: CAIKSSVGIQENYGYTF.

The chain combines TRBV10-3 with TRBJ1-6; D might be TRBD1 (5 bases). There are 12 residues in the CDR3. V lost 7 bases to trimming and J lost 10 bases, with 11 bases between them. In germline, CDR1 is ENHRY, CDR2 SYGVKD. CDR3 sequence (DNA): TGTGCCATCACCGCGGGGGACTCACCCCTCCACTTT. It codes for CAITAGDSPLHF.

This clonotype was seen repeatedly, ten times or more. The rearrangement links TRBV5-1 to TRBJ2-7; unclear D gene. CDR3 length: 13 residues. V lost 4 bases, J lost 0 bases, and 8 bases lay in between. Germline assignment: CDR1 SGHRS and CDR2 YFSETQ. This CDR3 is CASSLWNSYEQYF. In DNA form, the CDR3 reads TGCGCCAGCAGCCTTTGGAACTCCTACGAGCAGTACTTC.

This clonotype was recorded a few times. This chain connects TRBV5-4 to TRBJ2-2, with TRBD2 identical over 10 bases. The CDR3 runs to 19 residues. With V trimmed by 9 bases and J by 0 bases, 17 bases remained unmatched. Germline lookup yields CDR1 SGHNT and CDR2 YYREEE (reference sequence). The CDR3 loop is CATSWDGLAASSNTGELFF. For the CDR3, the DNA is TGTGCCACCAGTTGGGACGGACTAGCGGCTAGCTCGAACACCGGGGAGCTGTTTTTT.

This clonotype was seen more than once but under ten times. The chain uses TRBV10-2 and TRBJ2-3; no clear D. Deletions cut 4 bases from V and 6 bases from J, with 11 bases between. This CDR3 spans 13 amino acids. Germline CDR1 reads WSHSY; CDR2 reads SAAADI. The CDR3 reads CASSAMRSDTQYF. The CDR3 DNA sequence: TGCGCCAGCAGTGCAATGAGGTCCGATACGCAGTATTTT.

J is TRBJ1-6 and V is TRBV27; D not certain. The CDR3 runs to 12 residues. Germline loops: CDR1 MNHEY, CDR2 SMNVEV (reference sequence). V was clipped by 7 bases and J by 14 bases, with 15 bases between them. This chain's CDR3 is CASTDPYKALHF. The CDR3 DNA is TGTGCCAGCACCGACCCCTATAAGGCCCTCCACTTT.

The rearrangement uses TRBV20-1 and TRBJ1-4, with D unclear. Deletions cut 7 bases from V and 3 bases from J, with 9 bases between. Germline CDR1 DFQATT, CDR2 SNEGSKA (reference sequence). The CDR3 consists of 12 residues. DNA of the CDR3: TGCAGTGTAGGGAGGTCTAATGAAAAACTGTTTTTT. It yields the protein CSVGRSNEKLFF.

This clonotype has only a few counts. This chain uses TRBV7-9 with TRBJ2-3; 14 bases map to TRBD2. CDR3 size: 17 residues. Germline V gene lookup returns CDR1 SEHNR and CDR2 FQNEAQ (reference sequence). J gave up 4 bases and V 4 bases, and 7 bases lay outside the gene matches. The CDR3 DNA reads as TGTGCCAGCAGCTATTCCGGGACTAGCGGGGGAGCAGATACGCAGTATTTT. Translating it yields CASSYSGTSGGADTQYF.

This clonotype was counted many times. The rearrangement joins TRBV24-1 to TRBJ2-7, with 7 bases matching TRBD1. The CDR3 spans 15 residues. Germline V lookup: CDR1 KGHDR, CDR2 SFDVKD. J lost 0 bases, V lost 4 bases, and 5 bases had no gene match. CDR3 residues: CATSEGTAVSYEQYF. CDR3 bases: TGTGCCACCAGTGAAGGGACAGCCGTCTCCTACGAGCAGTACTTC.

This clonotype was observed a handful of times. The chain uses TRBV3-1 and TRBJ1-2; D not resolved. The ends were cut back, 1 base at V and 5 bases at J, with 11 bases in the middle. Germline values: CDR1 LGHDT, CDR2 YNNKEL (reference sequence). The CDR3 sequence is 14 residues long. This chain's CDR3 is CASSQVETEYGYTF. CDR3 DNA: TGTGCCAGCAGCCAAGTCGAAACAGAATATGGCTACACCTTC.

The V call is TRBV2, the J call TRBJ2-7, with TRBD1 matching over 8 bases. Germline-derived CDR1 and CDR2 are SNHLY and FYNNEI. The CDR3 is 13 residues long. The trim removed 6 bases at V and 6 bases at J, leaving 7 bases unmatched. For the CDR3, the DNA is TGTGCCAGCAGCACAGGGGGTCGTCGCGAGCAGTACTTC. It is translated as CASSTGGRREQYF. The full variable domain, completed using reference TRBV2 and TRBJ2-7, is EPEVTQTPSHQVTQMGQEVILRCVPISNHLYFYWYRQILGQKVEFLVSFYNNEISEKSEIFDDQFSVERPDGSNFTLKIRSTKLEDSAMYFCASSTGGRREQYFGPGTRLTVT.

A few counts support this clonotype. The chain carries TRBV15 and TRBJ2-7, with a weak D call TRBD2 (5 bases). CDR3 size: 13 residues. From germline, CDR1 is LNHNV and CDR2 YYDKDF (reference sequence). With 3 bases removed from V and 5 bases from J, the gap between germline ends came to 11 bases. This chain's CDR3 is CATSSSGFNEQYF. CDR3 sequence (DNA): TGTGCCACCAGCAGCTCGGGATTCAACGAGCAGTACTTC.

The chain couples TRBV11-2 to TRBJ2-7; TRBD1 matches at 9 bases. Trimming removed 5 bases from V and 3 bases from J; junction bases left unmatched: 8. The CDR3 runs 15 residues. Germline CDR1 and CDR2: SGHAT and FQNNGV. CDR3 nucleotides: TGTGCCAGCAGCCCCTCCGGGACAGGGAACTACGAGCAGTACTTC. It codes for CASSPSGTGNYEQYF.